These 30 T cell receptor beta chains came from one sample sequenced in a study of cytomegalovirus exposure and HLA in healthy donors. The PCR used 60 Vbeta and 13 Jbeta primers. The repertoire was sequenced with immunoSEQ multiplex PCR; TCRdb's copy has only in-frame clones and lacks some. There are about 150,000 clones in the sample; around 83% occur only once, and approximately 2.5% lies in the top ten. Material: PBMCs. Source of these receptors: a man younger than 40 in good health and CMV-seropositive.

J is TRBJ2-1 and V is TRBV7-2, with D possibly TRBD1 on 6 matching bases. V was clipped by 2 bases and J by 2 bases, with 10 bases between them. The germline gives CDR1 SGHTA, CDR2 FQGNSA. The CDR3 totals 15 residues. The CDR3: CASSLRTAAYNEQFF. The CDR3 coding sequence is TGTGCCAGCAGCTTAAGGACAGCCGCCTACAATGAGCAGTTCTTC. Based on the CDR3 plus reference TRBV7-2 and TRBJ2-1, the full variable domain is GAGVSQSPSNKVTEKGKDVELRCDPISGHTALYWYRQSLGQGLEFLIYFQGNSAPDKSGLPSDRFSAERTGGSVSTLTIQRTQQEDSAVYLCASSLRTAAYNEQFFGPGTRLTVL.

This clone was seen a few times. The J gene is TRBJ2-4, the V gene TRBV4-1; TRBD1 matches 10 bases. This CDR3 has 16 residues. Unmatched junction bases numbered 7, after V lost 0 bases and J lost 8 bases. CDR1 is MGHRA, CDR2 YSYEKL, per germline. This CDR3 reads CASSQDWRGTGDIQYF. The CDR3 region has the DNA TGCGCCAGCAGCCAAGATTGGAGGGGGACAGGGGACATTCAGTACTTC.

The chain combines TRBV21-1 with TRBJ2-7; the D call of TRBD2 is as the table states it, not checked on the DNA. TRBV21-1 is assigned pseudogene status. The CDR3 totals 17 residues. Here the CDR3 DNA reads TGTGCCAGCAGCAAGTTTTGGGGGAGGGAACGGGATTGCGAGCAGTACTTC. Its translation: CASSKFWGRERDCEQYF.

This clone has a single count. The chain uses TRBV11-2 and TRBJ1-2; weak D call: TRBD1 (6 bases). CDR1 SGHAT and CDR2 FQNNGV come from the germline V gene. The CDR3 runs 16 residues. The CDR3 here is CVGGGTPGRRFQGYTF. The CDR3 DNA follows: TGTGTAGGGGGGGGGACGCCGGGACGGCGGTTCCAGGGCTACACCTTC.

The J gene is TRBJ2-2, the V gene TRBV25-1, with D possibly matching TRBD1 (5 bases). The length of the CDR3 is 14 residues. The V end was cut by 3 bases, the J end by 1 base, with 6 bases between. Per germline, CDR1 MGHDK and CDR2 SYGVNS. CDR3 sequence (DNA): TGTGCCAGCAGTGACAGGGTGAACACCGGGGAGCTGTTTTTT. This gives the protein CASSDRVNTGELFF.

V usage is TRBV7-3 and J usage is TRBJ2-1; a possible D gene is TRBD1 (5 bases). Deletions cut 5 bases from V and 9 bases from J, with 14 bases between. The germline V gene encodes CDR1 SGHTA and CDR2 FQGTGA. This CDR3 is 13 amino acids long. The CDR3 loop is CASSMLQGVEQFF. DNA for the CDR3: TGTGCCAGCAGCATGCTCCAGGGTGTTGAGCAGTTCTTC.

The rearrangement links TRBV6-5 to TRBJ2-5, with D tentatively TRBD2 (7 bases). The germline CDR1 and CDR2 sequences are MNHEY and SVGAGI. The CDR3 consists of 15 residues. Deletions cut 8 bases from V and 2 bases from J, with 18 bases between. The CDR3 here is CASGGAGARQETQYF. The CDR3 nucleotides read TGTGCCAGCGGGGGGGCGGGAGCCAGACAAGAGACCCAGTACTTC.

The chain employs TRBV14 and TRBJ2-7; TRBD2 is a possible D gene (7 bases). Germline CDR1 SGHDN, CDR2 FVKESK. The CDR3 is 16 residues long. Trimming cost V 4 bases and J 4 bases, with 20 bases left between them. CDR3 nucleotides: TGTGCCAGCAGCCGTCTGAGGGGGGGAATTGCTTACGAGCAGTACTTC. Its translation: CASSRLRGGIAYEQYF.

A note on this clone: At one boundary the junction diverges from the germline segment, which might be a read error. This chain joins TRBV7-7 and TRBJ2-5, with TRBD1 matching over 8 bases. Germline CDR1 SSHAT, CDR2 FNYEAQ (reference sequence). The CDR3 contains 15 residues. CDR3 region: CASRPGGPGQETQYF. In DNA, the CDR3 is TGTGCTAGCAGGCCAGGGGGCCCGGGCCAAGAGACCCAGTACTTC.

Only a few counts were recorded for this clone. The rearrangement joins TRBV4-1 to TRBJ1-2; TRBD1 might be the D (5 bases). In germline, CDR1 is MGHRA, CDR2 YSYEKL. V lost 4 bases, J lost 8 bases, and 14 bases lay in between. There are 13 residues in the CDR3. The DNA for the CDR3 is TGCGCCAGCAGCCCCAGGGTAGGCAAGGGCTACACCTTC. Amino acid sequence: CASSPRVGKGYTF.

The J gene is TRBJ1-2, the V gene TRBV6-1; D unclear. The V and J ends lost 2 bases and 0 bases respectively, with 7 bases between them. The CDR3 loop spans 14 amino acids. Germline loops: CDR1 MNHNS, CDR2 SASEGT. The CDR3 spells CASSEQISNYGYTF. In DNA form, the CDR3 reads TGTGCCAGCAGTGAACAGATTTCTAACTATGGCTACACCTTC.

The gene calls are TRBV5-6 and TRBJ1-4; no reliable D call. V was shortened by 2 bases and J by 6 bases, with 11 bases between the two germline ends. Germline CDR1 is SGHDT and CDR2 is YYEEEE. This CDR3 spans 14 amino acids. The CDR3 DNA reads TGTGCCAGCAGCTTAGGGAGGGAGTATGAAAAACTGTTTTTT. Translation: CASSLGREYEKLFF.

This clone was counted only a few times. This chain links TRBV4-1 with TRBJ1-1, with D tentatively TRBD1 (5 bases). The CDR3 spans 14 residues. Germline V lookup: CDR1 MGHRA, CDR2 YSYEKL. Trimming removed 3 bases at V and 0 bases at J, with 8 bases between. CDR3 in DNA: TGCGCCAGCAGCCAGACAGAGATGAACACTGAAGCTTTCTTT. It codes for CASSQTEMNTEAFF.

V and J are TRBV14 and TRBJ2-5; 9 bases match TRBD1. Trimming cost V 5 bases and J 4 bases; bases outside gene matches: 5. The CDR3 is 14 residues long. Germline assignment: CDR1 SGHDN and CDR2 FVKESK. The CDR3 here is CASSYGQGIETQYF. CDR3 in DNA: TGTGCCAGCAGCTACGGACAGGGGATAGAGACCCAGTACTTC.

The chain has TRBV10-3 and TRBJ2-1; 10 nucleotides line up with TRBD2. The CDR3 extends over 16 amino acids. V was pared by 6 bases and J by 6 bases, with 11 bases of the junction left unmatched. Germline CDR1 reads ENHRY; CDR2 reads SYGVKD. The CDR3 reads CAISPPWPSGSNEQFF. The CDR3 DNA sequence: TGTGCCATCAGCCCACCTTGGCCTAGCGGGAGCAATGAGCAGTTCTTC.

This clone has just one count. The chain links TRBV11-3 to TRBJ2-6; the match to TRBD1 covers 8 bases. The CDR3 runs to 16 residues. The V and J ends lost 7 bases and 1 base, in that order; junction bases with no gene match: 6. Germline lookup yields CDR1 SGHNT and CDR2 YENEEA. The CDR3 reads CASNRQGLSGANVLTF. DNA for the CDR3: TGTGCCAGCAACAGACAGGGGTTATCTGGGGCCAACGTCCTGACTTTC.

CDR3 sequence reads: CASSEHTEQFF. The CDR3 region has the DNA TGTGCCAGCAGTGAGCACACTGAGCAGTTCTTC. The chain carries TRBV2 and TRBJ2-1; D not resolved. Deletions cut 3 bases from V and 9 bases from J, with 6 bases between. Germline CDR1 and CDR2: SNHLY and FYNNEI. The CDR3 length is 11 residues.

This rearrangement joins TRBV18 to TRBJ2-2; D perhaps matches TRBD2 (5 bases). The CDR3 sequence is 16 residues long. V shed 6 bases and J shed 5 bases, with 19 bases lying between them. Germline CDR1 is KGHSH and CDR2 is LQKENI. The CDR3 here is CASSPKTSTITGELFF. CDR3 nucleotides: TGTGCCAGCTCTCCGAAAACCTCGACTATTACCGGGGAGCTGTTTTTT. Supplemented by reference TRBV18 and TRBJ2-2, the full variable domain reads NAGVMQNPRHLVRRRGQEARLRCSPMKGHSHVYWYRQLPEEGLKFMVYLQKENIIDESGMPKERFSAEFPKEGPSILRIQQVVRGDSAAYFCASSPKTSTITGELFFGEGSRLTVL.

CDR3 protein: CASGDRGQPQHF. The CDR3 nucleotides are TGTGCCAGCGGGGACAGGGGTCAGCCCCAGCATTTT. The chain is built from TRBV6-5 and TRBJ1-5, with 10 bases matching TRBD1. Germline V gene sequence: CDR1 MNHEY, CDR2 SVGAGI. Trimming took 8 bases from V and 6 from J; bases not matched to a gene: 1. The CDR3 is 12 amino acids.

This clone showed up just a few times. This chain joins TRBV19 and TRBJ2-2, with D tentatively TRBD1 (5 bases). This CDR3 has 13 amino acids. The V gene's germline CDR1 is LNHDA and CDR2 SQIVND (reference sequence). V gave up 5 bases and J gave up 4 bases, with 8 bases separating them. In DNA form, the CDR3 reads TGTGCCAGTAGTGACAGTTTCACCGGGGAGCTGTTTTTT. This translates into CASSDSFTGELFF.

This clone was counted once. The V call is TRBV11-1, the J call TRBJ1-1; D unresolved. This CDR3 has 13 amino acids. The V end lost 1 base, the J end lost 5 bases, and 8 bases lay between the germline ends. Germline-derived CDR1 and CDR2 are SGHAT and FQDESV (reference sequence). This chain's CDR3 is CASSLVEETEAFF. In DNA form, the CDR3 reads TGTGCCAGCAGCTTAGTGGAGGAGACTGAAGCTTTCTTT.

The gene calls are TRBV7-9 and TRBJ2-7, with a tentative D call TRBD1 (5 bases). The CDR3 spans 17 residues. V shed 3 bases and J shed 1 base, with 19 bases lying between them. Germline assignment: CDR1 SEHNR and CDR2 FQNEAQ (reference sequence). CDR3 amino acids: CASSFSSLMTESYEQYV. The CDR3 nucleotides are TGTGCCAGCAGCTTCTCTTCCCTGATGACAGAGTCCTACGAGCAGTACGTC.

The gene calls are TRBV28 and TRBJ1-2; 7 nucleotides line up with TRBD1. CDR1 is MDHEN and CDR2 is SYDVKM in the germline V gene. Losses at the gene ends were 5 bases for V and 2 bases for J; bases not matched to a gene: 8. This CDR3 has 15 residues. The CDR3 here is CASSLPRTGNYGYTF. The CDR3 bases are TGTGCCAGCAGTCTCCCACGGACAGGCAACTATGGCTACACCTTC.

The chain couples TRBV9 to TRBJ2-6; TRBD1 aligns across 8 bases. Per the germline V gene, CDR1 is SGDLS and CDR2 is YYNGEE. The CDR3 has 17 amino acids. V dropped 3 bases and J dropped 0; count of bases not matched to a gene: 5. In DNA, the CDR3 is TGTGCCAGCAGCGCAGGGGGCACAAGCTCTGGGGCCAACGTCCTGACTTTC. Residues: CASSAGGTSSGANVLTF.

The rearrangement links TRBV4-1 to TRBJ2-1; 13 bases match TRBD2. Germline CDR1 and CDR2: MGHRA and YSYEKL. Trimming cost V 4 bases and J 6 bases; bases outside gene matches: 9. The CDR3 contains 17 residues. The DNA of the CDR3 is TGCGCCAGCAGCCCCTCCGTCGGACTAGCGGGAGCCAATGAGCAGTTCTTC. This codes for CASSPSVGLAGANEQFF.

This clone was observed a few times. As DNA, the CDR3 is TGTGCCAGCAGTTCTGATCAGCCCCAGCATTTT. Translation: CASSSDQPQHF. V and J are TRBV6-5 and TRBJ1-5; D not certain. The V end was cut by 4 bases, the J end by 5 bases, with 3 bases between. This CDR3 has 11 amino acids. Germline CDR1 and CDR2: MNHEY and SVGAGI.

The chain links TRBV18 to TRBJ2-2, with 10 bases aligning to TRBD2. J gave up 3 bases and V 3 bases, and 7 bases lay outside the gene matches. From germline, CDR1 is KGHSH and CDR2 LQKENI. The CDR3 length is 17 residues. CDR3 sequence reads: CASSPLLAGIDTGELFF. CDR3 bases: TGTGCCAGCTCACCCCTACTAGCGGGAATTGACACCGGGGAGCTGTTTTTT.

This clone has only a few counts. The rearrangement joins TRBV5-1 to TRBJ1-1, with D maybe TRBD1 (5 bases). Per the germline V gene, CDR1 is SGHRS and CDR2 is YFSETQ. V was shortened by 2 bases and J by 11 bases, with 10 bases between the two germline ends. The CDR3 consists of 11 residues. As DNA, the CDR3 is TGCGCCAGCAGCTTAGGGGTGCTCGCTTTCTTT. Encoded protein: CASSLGVLAFF.

The rearrangement joins TRBV5-4 to TRBJ2-7, with a possible D match to TRBD1 (6 bases). The germline V gene encodes CDR1 SGHNT and CDR2 YYREEE (reference sequence). CDR3 size: 17 residues. V gave up 4 bases and J gave up 1 base, with 21 bases separating them. The CDR3, as DNA: TGTGCCAGCAGCATAGTAGGGGGTAAAGGGATATCCTACGAGCAGTACTTC. It yields the protein CASSIVGGKGISYEQYF.

CDR3 in DNA: TGTGCCAGCAGCCCCCTGGGTTTAGGACCCGGGGGCACCGGGGAGCTGTTTTTT. It is translated as CASSPLGLGPGGTGELFF. The chain recombines TRBV7-9 with TRBJ2-2; weak D call: TRBD2 (6 bases). V dropped 5 bases and J dropped 4 bases, with 23 bases sitting between them. The CDR3 is 18 amino acids. Germline CDR1 SEHNR, CDR2 FQNEAQ (reference sequence).